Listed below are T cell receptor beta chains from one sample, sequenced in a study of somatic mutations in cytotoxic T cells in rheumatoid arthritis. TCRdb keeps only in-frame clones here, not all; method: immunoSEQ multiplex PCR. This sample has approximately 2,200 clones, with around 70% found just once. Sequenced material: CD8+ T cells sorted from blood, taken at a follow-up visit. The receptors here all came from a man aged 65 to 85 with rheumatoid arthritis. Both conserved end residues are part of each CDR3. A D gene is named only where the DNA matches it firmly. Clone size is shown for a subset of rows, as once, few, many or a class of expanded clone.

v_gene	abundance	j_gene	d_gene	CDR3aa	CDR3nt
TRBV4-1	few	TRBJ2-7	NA	CASSQGSEYEQYF	TGCGCCAGCAGCCAAGGATCAGAATACGAGCAGTACTTC
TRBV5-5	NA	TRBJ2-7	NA	CASSSHRQSYEQYF	TGTGCCAGCAGCTCTCACCGGCAGAGCTACGAGCAGTACTTC
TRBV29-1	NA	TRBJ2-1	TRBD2	CSVEGREGRPARQFF	TGCAGCGTTGAAGGGCGGGAGGGCCGGCCTGCGCGGCAGTTCTTC
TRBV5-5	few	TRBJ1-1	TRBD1	CASSFPGGLEAFF	TGTGCCAGCAGCTTTCCAGGGGGCCTTGAAGCTTTCTTT
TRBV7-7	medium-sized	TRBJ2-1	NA	CASSPDLANNEQFF	TGTGCCAGCAGCCCCGACCTAGCGAACAATGAGCAGTTCTTC
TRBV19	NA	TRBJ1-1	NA	CASRWTPNTEAFF	TGTGCCAGTAGATGGACACCAAACACTGAAGCTTTCTTT
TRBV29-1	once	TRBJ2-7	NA	CSVIPGQALYEQYF	TGCAGCGTCATACCGGGACAAGCCCTATACGAGCAGTACTTC
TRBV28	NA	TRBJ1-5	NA	CASRSDRSNQPQHF	TGTGCCAGCAGATCAGACAGGAGCAATCAGCCCCAGCATTTT
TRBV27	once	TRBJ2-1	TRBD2	CASSFAGGSHNEQFF	TGTGCCAGCAGTTTTGCGGGGGGCTCCCACAATGAGCAGTTCTTC
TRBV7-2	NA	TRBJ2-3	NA	CASSSRTGLLTDTQYF	TGTGCCAGCAGCTCCAGGACAGGACTACTCACAGATACGCAGTATTTT
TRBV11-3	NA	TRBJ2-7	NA	CASSFSSDPTYEQYF	TGTGCCAGCAGCTTTTCTTCCGATCCGACCTACGAGCAGTACTTC
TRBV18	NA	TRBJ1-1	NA	CASSPAGDTEAFF	TGTGCCAGCTCACCTGCGGGGGACACTGAAGCTTTCTTT
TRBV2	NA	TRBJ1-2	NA	CASSEIPGAHGYTF	TGTGCCAGCAGTGAAATCCCGGGGGCTCATGGCTACACCTTC
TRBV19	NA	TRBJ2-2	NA	CASTESGAGELFF	TGTGCCAGCACAGAGTCCGGGGCCGGGGAGCTGTTTTTT
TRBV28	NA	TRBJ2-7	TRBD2	CASSLLRGYEQYF	TGTGCCAGCAGTTTGTTGCGGGGGTATGAGCAGTACTTC
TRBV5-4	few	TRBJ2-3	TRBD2	CASSSLSGGPSTDTQYF	TGTGCCAGCAGCTCACTTAGCGGGGGCCCCAGCACAGATACGCAGTATTTT
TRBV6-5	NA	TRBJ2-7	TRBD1	CASRSDRGEQYF	TGTGCCAGCAGGTCCGACAGGGGCGAGCAGTACTTC
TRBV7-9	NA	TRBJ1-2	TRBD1	CASSSPDRGPTSNNYGYTF	TGTGCCAGCAGCTCCCCAGACAGGGGCCCAACCAGCAATAACTATGGCTACACCTTC
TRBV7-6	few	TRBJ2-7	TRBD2	CASSRPSGGVGYEQYF	TGTGCCAGCAGCCGCCCCAGTGGGGGGGTTGGCTACGAGCAGTACTTC
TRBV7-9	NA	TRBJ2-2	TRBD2	CATILAGGMNTGELFF	TGTGCCACGATACTAGCGGGAGGAATGAACACCGGGGAGCTGTTTTTT
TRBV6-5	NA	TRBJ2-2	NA	CASSYWATPGGELFF	TGTGCCAGCAGTTACTGGGCCACCCCCGGCGGGGAGCTGTTTTTT
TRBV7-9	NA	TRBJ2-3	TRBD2	CASSSETSGELDTQYF	TGTGCCAGCAGCTCCGAGACTAGCGGGGAGCTAGATACGCAGTATTTT
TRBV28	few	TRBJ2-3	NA	CASSLGIDSNADTQYF	TGTGCCAGCAGTCTCGGGATAGACAGTAACGCAGATACGCAGTATTTT
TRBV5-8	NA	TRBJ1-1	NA	CASSLEGSIVAFF	TGTGCCAGCAGCTTGGAGGGGTCGATCGTAGCTTTCTTT
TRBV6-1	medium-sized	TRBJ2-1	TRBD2	CASGEGLAMNEQFF	TGTGCCAGTGGGGAGGGACTAGCGATGAATGAGCAGTTCTTC
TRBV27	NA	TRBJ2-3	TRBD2	CASTTSGGPADTQYF	TGTGCCAGTACGACTAGCGGGGGCCCAGCAGATACGCAGTATTTT
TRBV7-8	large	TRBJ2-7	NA	CASSDAGYEQYF	TGTGCCAGCAGCGACGCAGGGTACGAGCAGTACTTC
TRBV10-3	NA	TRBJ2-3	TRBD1	CAIMKGQASTDTQYF	TGTGCCATCATGAAAGGACAGGCTAGCACAGATACGCAGTATTTT